The 29 T cell receptor beta chains below come from one sample, sequenced in a study of identical twins. TCRdb passed the 5' RACE reads through MiXCR, listing each CDR3 protein once. The sample records 500,000 or so distinct CDR3 sequences, roughly a fifth being singletons. This sample was shared with a second study, whose subject was T cells expressing NK-cell markers.

Sequencing was performed on CD4+ T cells sorted from blood. Receptor source: a young woman in good health.

This clonotype was seen at least ten times. V usage is TRBV9 and J usage is TRBJ2-1; TRBD2 agrees at 10 bases. There are 15 residues in the CDR3. V lost 0 bases, J lost 10 bases, and 7 bases stayed unmatched. The germline CDR1 and CDR2 sequences are SGDLS and YYNGEE. The CDR3 reads CASSVEVGLAIEQFF. Here the CDR3 DNA reads TGTGCCAGCAGCGTAGAGGTGGGACTAGCGATCGAGCAGTTCTTC.

There are a few counts of this clonotype. The chain joins TRBV12-3 or TRBV12-4 to TRBJ2-7; D ambiguous. V lost 7 bases and J lost 3, with 16 bases in between. The CDR3 consists of 14 residues. For the CDR3, the DNA is TGTGCCAGCACCGGTTTTGTCGGAAGCTACGAGCAGTACTTC. Translated, it gives CASTGFVGSYEQYF.

This chain links TRBV20-1 with TRBJ2-7, with D tentatively TRBD1 (6 bases). CDR1 and CDR2 from the germline V gene are DFQATT and SNEGSKA (reference sequence). The CDR3 loop spans 14 amino acids. Trimming took 3 bases from V and 2 from J, leaving 14 bases between them. Here the CDR3 reads CSAREATGTYEQYF. In DNA form, the CDR3 reads TGCAGTGCTAGGGAGGCCACAGGGACCTACGAGCAGTACTTC.

The DNA for the CDR3 is TGTGCCAGCAGCCAGTTCCAAGAGGAGACCCAGTACTTC. It codes for CASSQFQEETQYF. The genes are TRBV3-1 and TRBJ2-5, with D hard to call. Germline CDR1 LGHDT, CDR2 YNNKEL (reference sequence). V was shortened by 3 bases and J by 5 bases, with 10 bases between the two germline ends. The CDR3 loop spans 13 amino acids.

This clonotype was picked up many times. V usage is TRBV20-1 and J usage is TRBJ2-1; D remains unclear. V was shortened by 6 bases and J by 4 bases, with 19 bases between the two germline ends. The germline gives CDR1 DFQATT, CDR2 SNEGSKA (reference sequence). The CDR3 has 15 amino acids. The CDR3 region has the DNA TGCAGTGCCTCAGATCCCGGCGGACCTTACAATGAGCAGTTCTTC. It is translated as CSASDPGGPYNEQFF.

The chain couples TRBV6-1 to TRBJ1-1; tentative D call: TRBD1 (5 bases). The CDR3 covers 14 residues. In germline, CDR1 is MNHNS, CDR2 SASEGT. Trimming pared 5 bases from V and 2 bases from J, leaving 12 bases between. CDR3 in DNA: TGTGCCAGCAGTCTCAGGGCGGGTAACACTGAAGCTTTCTTT. This codes for CASSLRAGNTEAFF.

This clonotype was detected a few times. The chain joins TRBV10-1 to TRBJ1-6; D not resolved. This CDR3 region has 12 residues. V was shortened by 3 bases and J by 7 bases, with 4 bases between the two germline ends. Germline values: CDR1 WNHNN, CDR2 SYGVQD (reference sequence). CDR3: CASSDRNSPLHF. Here the CDR3 DNA reads TGCGCCAGCAGTGACAGGAATTCACCCCTCCACTTT.

V gene TRBV20-1 combines with J gene TRBJ1-2; 7 bases align to TRBD1. The CDR3 is 14 residues long. With 5 bases clipped from V and 2 bases from J, the junction kept 8 bases outside the gene matches. Germline CDR1 is DFQATT and CDR2 is SNEGSKA (reference sequence). The DNA of the CDR3 is TGCAGTGCTGGGAGGACAGGCGGCAACTATGGCTACACCTTC. This translates into CSAGRTGGNYGYTF.

This clonotype was counted between two and nine times. V is TRBV6-5 and J is TRBJ2-7, with TRBD2 as a possible D gene (6 bases). Germline V gives CDR1 MNHEY, CDR2 SVGAGI. The CDR3 covers 14 residues. With 4 bases removed from V and 3 bases from J, the gap between germline ends came to 13 bases. The CDR3 nucleotides read TGTGCCAGCAGTTGGAGGGCCGGCAACTACGAGCAGTACTTC. This gives the protein CASSWRAGNYEQYF.

The chain carries TRBV7-2 and TRBJ2-1; D unresolved. Trimming stripped 5 bases from V and 6 bases from J, with 11 bases between. Germline V gene lookup returns CDR1 SGHTA and CDR2 FQGNSA. This CDR3 has 13 amino acids. The CDR3 nucleotides are TGTGCCAGCAGCACCTATAGCCCCAATGAGCAGTTCTTC. This sequence encodes CASSTYSPNEQFF. The whole variable domain, remainder taken from reference TRBV7-2 and TRBJ2-1, is GAGVSQSPSNKVTEKGKDVELRCDPISGHTALYWYRQSLGQGLEFLIYFQGNSAPDKSGLPSDRFSAERTGGSVSTLTIQRTQQEDSAVYLCASSTYSPNEQFFGPGTRLTVL.

This clonotype was counted only a few times. This rearrangement joins TRBV10-3 to TRBJ2-1; D is unclear. Germline lookup yields CDR1 ENHRY and CDR2 SYGVKD. Trimming cost V 4 bases and J 4 bases, with 11 bases left between them. The CDR3 totals 14 residues. In nucleotides, the CDR3 is TGTGCCATCAGTGGGACCACCCAGTACAATGAGCAGTTCTTC. It translates to CAISGTTQYNEQFF.

There are a few counts of this clonotype. The rearrangement uses TRBV5-1 and TRBJ2-5; 9 nucleotides match TRBD2. CDR3 size: 17 residues. The V and J ends lost 1 base and 5 bases, in that order; junction bases with no gene match: 12. Germline V CDR1 and CDR2: SGHRS, YFSETQ. In DNA form, the CDR3 reads TGCGCCAGCAGCTTGTCTCAGACTAGCGGAGCCAGGGAGACCCAGTACTTC. It yields the protein CASSLSQTSGARETQYF.

This clonotype was observed a handful of times. The chain is built from TRBV7-2 and TRBJ2-7; D remains unclear. The CDR3 runs 14 residues. V was clipped by 2 bases and J by 2 bases, with 10 bases between them. CDR1 is SGHTA, CDR2 FQGNSA, per germline. CDR3 region: CASSLTRGPYEQYF. The CDR3, as DNA: TGTGCCAGCAGCTTAACCCGAGGTCCCTACGAGCAGTACTTC.

This clonotype appeared many times. The gene calls are TRBV9 and TRBJ2-2; 10 bases are a match to TRBD1. Germline V gene sequence: CDR1 SGDLS, CDR2 YYNGEE. The length of the CDR3 is 16 residues. J gave up 4 bases and V 2 bases, and 5 bases lay outside the gene matches. CDR3 residues: CASSVSGTGVTGELFF. The CDR3 region has the DNA TGTGCCAGCAGCGTCTCCGGGACAGGGGTCACCGGGGAGCTGTTTTTT.

This clonotype has a handful of counts. This chain joins TRBV18 and TRBJ1-1; no definite D call. V shed 3 bases and J shed 3 bases, with 14 bases lying between them. Looked up from germline, CDR1 is KGHSH and CDR2 is LQKENI. The CDR3 consists of 15 residues. CDR3 region: CASSPLWGEDTEAFF. In DNA, the CDR3 is TGTGCCAGCTCACCCCTCTGGGGTGAGGACACTGAAGCTTTCTTT.

This CDR3 reads CASSLWWGVGAETQYF. In DNA, the CDR3 is TGTGCCAGCAGCTTATGGTGGGGCGTGGGGGCAGAGACCCAGTACTTC. The chain combines TRBV7-9 with TRBJ2-5; D may be TRBD1 (6 bases). Trimming stripped 2 bases from V and 4 bases from J, with 17 bases between. Germline CDR1 and CDR2: SEHNR and FQNEAQ (reference sequence). CDR3 length: 16 amino acids.

This clonotype was found a few times. The rearrangement uses TRBV7-2 and TRBJ2-1, with D unresolved. The CDR3 loop spans 15 amino acids. Looked up from germline, CDR1 is SGHTA and CDR2 is FQGNSA. Trimming stripped 2 bases from V and 8 bases from J, with 16 bases between. CDR3 sequence (DNA): TGTGCCAGCAGCTTAAGGCACAGTGAGGTTGATGAGCAGTTCTTC. Its translation: CASSLRHSEVDEQFF.

The chain carries TRBV6-6 and TRBJ1-5, with D uncertain. CDR3 size: 13 residues. V gave up 8 bases and J gave up 2 bases, with 10 bases separating them. The germline V gene has CDR1 MNHNY and CDR2 SVGAGI (reference sequence). CDR3 DNA sequence: TGTGCCAGCCGGAGTGGGGGCAATCAGCCCCAGCATTTT. Translating it yields CASRSGGNQPQHF.

The chain recombines TRBV11-3 with TRBJ1-3; 7 bases agree with TRBD1. Germline V lookup: CDR1 SGHNT, CDR2 YENEEA. Unmatched junction bases numbered 6, after V lost 5 bases and J lost 5 bases. This CDR3 is 14 amino acids long. The CDR3 region is CASSPGQTRNTIYF. The CDR3 coding sequence is TGTGCCAGCAGCCCGGGACAGACGCGAAACACCATATATTTT.

V usage is TRBV12-3 or TRBV12-4 and J usage is TRBJ1-6; no clear D. V lost 5 bases, J lost 8 bases, and 13 bases lay in between. The CDR3 totals 14 residues. The CDR3 sequence is CASSLTFIDSPLHF. CDR3 nucleotides: TGTGCCAGCAGTCTCACCTTCATTGATTCACCCCTCCACTTT.

This clonotype has a handful of counts. This chain joins TRBV20-1 and TRBJ2-7; D not certain. From germline, CDR1 is DFQATT and CDR2 SNEGSKA (reference sequence). Between the trimmed V and J ends, which lost 5 bases and 0 bases, there was a span of 14 bases. This CDR3 has 14 amino acids. The CDR3 sequence is CSAPKDRSSYEQYF. DNA for the CDR3: TGCAGTGCTCCTAAGGACCGGAGCTCCTACGAGCAGTACTTC.

At least ten counts were recorded for this clonotype. The V and J genes are TRBV12-3 or TRBV12-4 and TRBJ1-3; tentatively, D is TRBD1 (5 bases). The CDR3 is made up of 17 amino acids. V was pared by 0 bases and J by 0 bases, with 12 bases between. The CDR3 DNA follows: TGTGCCAGCAGTTTAGCCCCGGGACTGTTCTCTGGAAACACCATATATTTT. Protein: CASSLAPGLFSGNTIYF.

The chain couples TRBV20-1 to TRBJ2-3; no reliable D call. Trimming stripped 2 bases from V and 7 bases from J, with 22 bases between. There are 16 residues in the CDR3. CDR1 DFQATT and CDR2 SNEGSKA come from the germline V gene (reference sequence). CDR3: CSARSVVLLVTNTQYF. CDR3 sequence (DNA): TGCAGTGCTAGATCGGTCGTCTTGCTAGTTACGAATACGCAGTATTTT.

In its sample, this clonotype was seen a few times. This chain joins TRBV29-1 and TRBJ2-1; weak D call: TRBD1 (7 bases). The germline V gene has CDR1 SQVTM and CDR2 ANQGSEA. The CDR3 has 18 residues. The ends were cut back, 0 bases at V and 5 bases at J, with 23 bases in the middle. Written as DNA, the CDR3 is TGCAGCGTTGAAGAAAAGGGGGGACAGCCATATCTGGACAATGAGCAGTTCTTC. This translates into CSVEEKGGQPYLDNEQFF.

This clonotype was counted between two and nine times. This chain joins TRBV7-9 and TRBJ1-4; D unresolved. The CDR3 consists of 12 residues. Trimming took off 5 bases at V and 5 bases at J, with 6 bases between the two ends. Per the germline V gene, CDR1 is SEHNR and CDR2 is FQNEAQ (reference sequence). In DNA form, the CDR3 reads TGTGCCAGCAGCACAAACAATGAAAAACTGTTTTTT. Translating gives CASSTNNEKLFF.

V usage is TRBV12-3 or TRBV12-4 and J usage is TRBJ1-1; D may be TRBD1 (5 bases). With 3 bases removed from V and 4 bases from J, the gap between germline ends came to 15 bases. The CDR3 loop spans 15 amino acids. CDR3 in amino acids: CASSLRGVLPTEAFF. For the CDR3, the DNA is TGTGCCAGCAGTTTGCGAGGGGTTCTTCCCACTGAAGCTTTCTTT.

The chain has TRBV19 and TRBJ2-7; 11 nucleotides match TRBD2. The CDR3 runs 14 residues. V gave up 6 bases and J gave up 4 bases; unmatched junction bases: 5. Germline-derived CDR1 and CDR2 are LNHDA and SQIVND (reference sequence). CDR3 DNA sequence: TGTGCCAGTAGAAGTAGCGGGGGGGCTTACGAGCAGTACTTC. Protein: CASRSSGGAYEQYF.

This chain uses TRBV20-1 with TRBJ2-1; 10 bases fit TRBD2. V dropped 6 bases and J dropped 12; count of bases not matched to a gene: 14. The CDR3 runs 14 residues. Germline CDR1 is DFQATT and CDR2 is SNEGSKA (reference sequence). The CDR3 loop reads CSASGLAGVGMQFF. Written as DNA, the CDR3 is TGCAGTGCCAGCGGCCTAGCGGGGGTGGGGATGCAGTTCTTC.

This clonotype was seen only a few times. The rearrangement uses TRBV5-5 and TRBJ2-3, with 9 bases lining up with TRBD1. This CDR3 region has 15 residues. The J segment lost 4 bases and the V segment lost 0 bases, leaving 3 bases of the junction unmatched. Germline V gene sequence: CDR1 SGHKS, CDR2 YYEKEE (reference sequence). The CDR3 here is CASSLVGQGADTQYF. For the CDR3, the DNA is TGTGCCAGCAGCTTGGTGGGACAGGGAGCAGATACGCAGTATTTT.